This entry lists 18 T cell receptor beta chains sequenced from one sample in a study of post-analysis software for immune sequencing data. Overall study findings and caveats: Elevated frequency relative to controls characterized a handful of TRBV segments in patients, TRBV5-6, TRBV5-1 and TRBV20-1 among them.

These TCRs are of unknown antigen specificity. Carried by the TCR beta cDNA libraries were unique molecular identifiers. TCRdb ran MiXCR on the PCR reads and lists one entry per CDR3 protein. The sample yields 170,000 or so distinct CDR3 sequences, over 25% seen once. Sequences were obtained from blood. These receptors came from a girl aged 10 to 17 with multiple sclerosis.

This clonotype occurred a few times. V and J are TRBV10-3 and TRBJ2-7, with 7 bases lining up with TRBD1. With 4 bases clipped from V and 7 bases from J, the junction kept 7 bases outside the gene matches. CDR1 ENHRY and CDR2 SYGVKD come from the germline V gene. This CDR3 is built from 13 residues. The CDR3 reads CAISGTGPREQYF. The CDR3 DNA reads TGTGCCATCAGTGGGACAGGACCTAGAGAGCAGTACTTC.

This clonotype showed up just a few times. V usage is TRBV28 and J usage is TRBJ2-5, with TRBD1 matching 7 bases. The better agreement between TRBJ2-7 and the DNA end casts doubt on the J call. The CDR3 consists of 14 residues. Per the germline V gene, CDR1 is MDHEN and CDR2 is SYDVKM. The CDR3 loop reads CASGRTGPAYEQYF. The CDR3 coding sequence is TGTGCCAGCGGCCGGACAGGACCCGCCTACGAGCAGTACTTC.

The rearrangement joins TRBV3-1 to TRBJ2-1, with D perhaps TRBD1 or TRBD2 (5 bases each). The CDR3 has 16 residues. Germline CDR1 LGHDT, CDR2 YNNKEL (reference sequence). Trimming removed 4 bases from V and 3 bases from J, with 16 bases in between. CDR3 in DNA: TGTGCCAGCAGCCGCCCGGGGCTCTCCAACTACAATGAGCAGTTCTTC. Translation: CASSRPGLSNYNEQFF.

The chain carries TRBV24-1 and TRBJ2-3, with D maybe TRBD2 (6 bases). The CDR3 runs 15 residues. Trimming left V 2 bases short and J 0 bases short, with 8 bases between. Germline V CDR1 and CDR2: KGHDR, SFDVKD. CDR3 region: CATSDSGDSTDTQYF. Written as DNA, the CDR3 is TGTGCCACCAGTGATTCGGGGGACAGCACAGATACGCAGTATTTT.

Details on this clonotype: A much larger clone lies a single base off, so this may be a read error. The J gene is TRBJ2-5, the V gene TRBV20-1; the match to TRBD2 covers 9 bases. The CDR3 is 16 amino acids. Looked up from germline, CDR1 is DFQATT and CDR2 is SNEGSKA (reference sequence). J gave up 11 bases and V 0 bases, and 16 bases lay outside the gene matches. The CDR3 nucleotides are TGCAGTGCTAGAGATCTAGGAAGCGGGAGGACGGATGAGCAGTACTTC. Its translation: CSARDLGSGRTDEQYF.

This clonotype has only a few counts. This could be a read error, since a much larger clone is one nucleotide away. The rearrangement uses TRBV6-2 or TRBV6-3 and TRBJ2-5; D remains unclear. Looked up from germline, CDR1 is MNHEY and CDR2 is SVGEGT. The CDR3 has 11 residues. In DNA form, the CDR3 reads TGTGCCAGCGGTTCCTTGAAGACCCCGTACTTC. Protein product: CASGSLKTPYF.

The chain uses TRBV5-6 and TRBJ1-2; no definite D call. The CDR3 extends over 14 amino acids. CDR1 SGHDT and CDR2 YYEEEE come from the germline V gene. Deletions cut 0 bases from V and 3 bases from J, with 9 bases between. This chain's CDR3 is CASSLVGFDYGYTF. The CDR3 DNA reads as TGTGCCAGCAGCTTGGTGGGCTTTGACTATGGCTACACCTTC.

The rearrangement links TRBV4-1 to TRBJ2-7; D is possibly TRBD2 (6 bases). The V end was cut by 6 bases, the J end by 3 bases, with 15 bases between. Per the germline V gene, CDR1 is MGHRA and CDR2 is YSYEKL. The CDR3 is 14 amino acids. In DNA form, the CDR3 reads TGCGCCAGCAGGGACCGGGAGCTCGACTACGAGCAGTACTTC. Encoded protein: CASRDRELDYEQYF.

Of note for this clonotype: With a much larger clone just one base away, this may be a read error. The rearrangement uses TRBV7-2 and TRBJ2-3; D gene ambiguous. Germline CDR1 SGHTA, CDR2 FQGNSA. The CDR3 length is 13 residues. Written as DNA, the CDR3 is TGTGTCAGCAGCTCCACGACCCTCGATACGCAGTATTTT. It translates to CVSSSTTLDTQYF.

To note about this clonotype: A read error is possible here, since a much larger clone lies one base away. This chain joins TRBV12-3 or TRBV12-4 and TRBJ2-1, with TRBD2 matching over 11 bases. The CDR3 runs 14 residues. The CDR3 DNA sequence: TGTGCCGGCAGCTTAGCGGGAGGGCCTTATGAGCAGTTCTTC. This codes for CAGSLAGGPYEQFF.

To note about this clonotype: It may be a read error: a sequence one base away is much more abundant. V is TRBV9 and J is TRBJ1-2; D not resolved. The CDR3 sequence is 12 residues long. V lost 0 bases, J lost 6 bases, and 6 bases lay in between. Germline loops: CDR1 SGDLS, CDR2 YYNGEE. This CDR3 reads CASSVGRDGYTF. The CDR3 nucleotides are TGTGCCAGCAGCGTAGGCCGGGATGGCTACACCTTC.

This clonotype was counted a few times. The V gene is TRBV20-1, the J gene TRBJ2-7; TRBD2 matches 10 bases. Losses at the gene ends were 0 bases for V and 3 bases for J; bases not matched to a gene: 8. The CDR3 is 16 residues long. Looked up from germline, CDR1 is DFQATT and CDR2 is SNEGSKA (reference sequence). The CDR3 region is CSARDHGTSEDYEQYF. In DNA form, the CDR3 reads TGCAGTGCTAGAGACCATGGGACTAGCGAGGACTACGAGCAGTACTTC.

This clonotype was observed a handful of times. This chain joins TRBV20-1 and TRBJ1-5; D gene ambiguous. V was cut by 3 bases and J by 5 bases, with 20 bases left in between. The germline V gene encodes CDR1 DFQATT and CDR2 SNEGSKA (reference sequence). CDR3 length: 16 residues. The CDR3 region is CSARGDHRGFDQPQHF. CDR3 coding DNA: TGCAGTGCTAGGGGAGACCATCGGGGATTCGATCAGCCCCAGCATTTT.

This clonotype was seen at least ten times. The chain combines TRBV29-1 with TRBJ2-1; D not certain. This CDR3 comprises 13 residues. Trimming shortened V by 7 bases and J by 0 bases, and 10 bases separated the two germline ends. Germline V lookup: CDR1 SQVTM, CDR2 ANQGSEA. This CDR3 is CSAQQSSYNEQFF. CDR3 nucleotide sequence: TGCAGCGCTCAACAGAGCTCCTACAATGAGCAGTTCTTC.

This clonotype came up many times. DNA for the CDR3: TGTGCCAGCAGCTCCCCAGGGAGCACTGAAGCTTTCTTT. This encodes CASSSPGSTEAFF. V gene TRBV7-2 combines with J gene TRBJ1-1; possible D gene TRBD1, 5 bases. Trimming took off 4 bases at V and 4 bases at J, with 10 bases between the two ends. CDR3 size: 13 residues. Germline CDR1 reads SGHTA; CDR2 reads FQGNSA.

This clonotype was recorded a few times. V gene TRBV5-1 combines with J gene TRBJ2-5, with D perhaps matching TRBD1 (6 bases). CDR1 and CDR2 (germline): SGHRS, YFSETQ. Deletions cut 0 bases from V and 7 bases from J, with 22 bases between. The CDR3 runs to 17 residues. CDR3 nucleotide sequence: TGCGCCAGCAGCTTGGAGTCTTCGGGACAACCATTGGGGACCCAGTACTTC. This encodes CASSLESSGQPLGTQYF.

This clonotype was found many times. This sequence joins TRBV12-5 and TRBJ1-1, with D unclear. There are 16 residues in the CDR3. V dropped 0 bases and J dropped 5 bases, with 16 bases sitting between them. CDR1 is LGHNT, CDR2 FRNRAP, per germline. The CDR3 sequence is CASGLVRGRSRTEAFF. The CDR3 bases are TGTGCTAGTGGTTTGGTACGTGGGAGGTCGAGGACTGAAGCTTTCTTT.

Comment on this clonotype: With a much larger clone just one base away, this may be a read error. The V gene is TRBV5-1, the J gene TRBJ2-7, with TRBD1 identical over 7 bases. This CDR3 comprises 17 residues. J was trimmed by 2 bases and V by 0 bases; bases with no gene match: 11. Germline CDR1 reads SGHRS; CDR2 reads YFSETQ. This CDR3 reads CASSLGSASGTAYEQYF. The CDR3 bases are TGCGCCAGCAGCTTGGGATCGGCATCTGGGACAGCCTACGAGCAGTACTTC. Drawing the rest from reference TRBV5-1 and TRBJ2-7, the complete variable domain is KAGVTQTPRYLIKTRGQQVTLSCSPISGHRSVSWYQQTPGQGLQFLFEYFSETQRNKGNFPGRFSGRQFSNSRSEMNVSTLELGDSALYLCASSLGSASGTAYEQYFGPGTRLTVT.